The sample holds a few counts of the clone carrying this TCR beta chain. Its antigen remains unknown. This entry comes from a study of identical twins. A universal primer site arose from template switching, and cDNA bore unique molecular identifiers. TCRdb ran MiXCR on the 5' RACE reads and lists one entry per CDR3 protein. This sample carries roughly 250,000 distinct CDR3 sequences, 7.5% of them seen once, and the ten largest clones take approximately 5.4%. In germline, CDR1 is MNHEY, CDR2 SMNVEV (reference sequence). V lost 2 bases and J lost 4, with 6 bases in between. There are 14 residues in the CDR3. Study conclusions and caveats: Carriage of fewer insertions was seen in abundant cord blood beta clonotypes, whereas memory repertoires showed none. Model-predicted out-of-frame TCR alpha sharing fell below observed values in monozygotic twins.

A further study also used this sample, focusing on yellow fever vaccine responses in identical twins.

Sequenced: CD8+ T cells sorted from blood. The rearrangement links TRBV27 to TRBJ1-6, with a weak D call TRBD1 (5 bases). This sequence originates from a woman between 18 and 30 years old in good health. Here the CDR3 reads CASSLGGYNSPLHF. In DNA form, the CDR3 reads TGTGCCAGCAGTTTAGGGGGGTATAATTCACCCCTCCACTTT.